In its sample, the clone carrying this T cell receptor (beta chain) was seen once. Assay: immunoSEQ multiplex PCR; the TCRdb copy retains only in-frame clones and omits some. Here the sample spans about 140,000 clones, 70% to 90% being singletons. This specimen comes from a study of control samples from healthy donors and cancer patients. CDR3 length equals 15 residues. Unmatched junction bases numbered 6, after V lost 5 bases and J lost 4 bases. Germline CDR1 and CDR2: SGHTA and FQGNSA. The sample taken for sequencing was blood. The clonotype comes from a man between 18 and 29 years old in good health. The chain links TRBV7-2 to TRBJ2-1; 9 bases agree with TRBD1. The CDR3 sequence: CASSTTGTGYNEQFF. The CDR3 bases are TGTGCCAGCAGCACTACCGGGACAGGGTACAATGAGCAGTTCTTC. Using reference TRBV7-2 and TRBJ2-1 for the parts outside the CDR3, the full variable domain is GAGVSQSPSNKVTEKGKDVELRCDPISGHTALYWYRQSLGQGLEFLIYFQGNSAPDKSGLPSDRFSAERTGGSVSTLTIQRTQQEDSAVYLCASSTTGTGYNEQFFGPGTRLTVL.